This T cell receptor beta chain was recovered during a study of blood T cell repertoires in COVID-19. Overall study context: The United States, Italy and Spain provided the acute and convalescent COVID-19 samples. In each case, the material was cDNA or gDNA derived from T cells, B-cell-depleted T cells, or PBMCs.

How the authors handled the data: Reference gene primer amplification in the assay estimated nucleated cell counts. Assay used: immunoSEQ multiplex PCR; TCRdb lists only in-frame clones, some missing. V, J and clone size are those of that table, while D and trimming were read from the DNA. The sample holds roughly 81,000 clones, about 91% seen once. The V gene's germline CDR1 is SNHLY and CDR2 FYNNEI. Trimming pared 1 base from V and 2 bases from J, leaving 9 bases between. The CDR3 spans 15 residues. Sequencing used peripheral blood. The receptor was derived from a man in his 70s with active or convalescent COVID-19. The V call is TRBV2, the J call TRBJ1-3; TRBD1 might be the D (5 bases). Here the CDR3 reads CASSEVRGAGNTIYF. In nucleotides, the CDR3 is TGTGCCAGCAGTGAAGTTCGGGGGGCTGGAAACACCATATATTTT.